Below, one T cell receptor (beta chain) is given with its context. This specimen comes from a study of T cell changes during pregnancy in multiple sclerosis. Produced via immunoSEQ multiplex PCR; TCRdb's table is partial and in-frame only. The data hold 90,000 to 130,000 clones, with around nine tenths observed a single time. The receptor's source is a female donor with multiple sclerosis, enrolled in a pregnancy study. Specimen: peripheral blood, collected in the third trimester of pregnancy.

The CDR3 sequence is CASSFTGVYGYTF. Written as DNA, the CDR3 is TGTGCCAGCAGTTTCACAGGTGTCTATGGCTACACCTTC. V and J are TRBV28 and TRBJ1-2; D is perhaps TRBD1 (5 bases). The CDR3 has 13 residues. Germline V gene data show CDR1 as MDHEN and CDR2 as SYDVKM. V lost 3 bases and J 4 bases, leaving 9 bases between the germline ends.